Each of the 6 T cell receptor beta chains below was sequenced from the same sample in a study of blood T cell repertoires in COVID-19 (TCRdb year 2020). Library generation was performed with the immunoSEQ multiplex PCR assay. The clones in this table, taken by TCRdb from immuneACCESS, are in-frame only. Not every clone is retained; where verified, under half of the shortfall comes from an unresolved V gene, and the cause of the rest is unknown. The sample table records more than 65,000 clones; about four fifths of these occur just once. Jointly, the top ten make up roughly 44% of the sample. What was sequenced was peripheral blood. The receptors come from a human donor in a cohort sampled during active COVID-19.

This sequence joins TRBV9 and TRBJ2-3, with 12 bases matching TRBD1. J gave up 3 bases and V 4 bases, and 12 bases lay outside the gene matches. The CDR3 loop spans 18 amino acids. Germline CDR1 is SGDLS and CDR2 is YYNGEE. Written as DNA, the CDR3 is TGTGCCAGCAGCCCCCCCGGGACAGGGGGCTTTCGGACAGATACGCAGTATTTT. It is translated as CASSPPGTGGFRTDTQYF.

Only a few counts were recorded for this clone. The chain recombines TRBV18 with TRBJ1-4, with D unclear. V was shortened by 3 bases and J by 8 bases, with 16 bases between the two germline ends. Germline values: CDR1 KGHSH, CDR2 LQKENI. This CDR3 is built from 15 residues. CDR3 sequence: CASSPALGEKEKLFF. Written as DNA, the CDR3 is TGTGCCAGCTCACCGGCGCTGGGAGAGAAAGAAAAACTGTTTTTT. The full variable domain, its missing parts supplied by reference TRBV18 and TRBJ1-4, is NAGVMQNPRHLVRRRGQEARLRCSPMKGHSHVYWYRQLPEEGLKFMVYLQKENIIDESGMPKERFSAEFPKEGPSILRIQQVVRGDSAAYFCASSPALGEKEKLFFGSGTQLSVL.

The V gene is TRBV24-1, the J gene TRBJ2-5; 10 bases agree with TRBD1. CDR3 size: 15 residues. After removal of 4 bases from V and 3 bases from J, the junction contained 4 bases not matched to a gene. CDR1 KGHDR and CDR2 SFDVKD come from the germline V gene. Written as DNA, the CDR3 is TGTGCCACCAGTGACCACGGGACAGGGGAAGAGACCCAGTACTTC. Translated, it gives CATSDHGTGEETQYF.

The chain uses TRBV2 and TRBJ2-2; TRBD2 agrees at 12 bases. With 7 bases clipped from V and 7 bases from J, the junction kept 10 bases outside the gene matches. CDR1 SNHLY and CDR2 FYNNEI come from the germline V gene. The CDR3 totals 16 residues. The CDR3: CASKQLAGGPDGELFF. In DNA, the CDR3 is TGTGCCAGCAAACAGCTAGCGGGGGGGCCGGACGGGGAGCTGTTTTTT.

The V and J genes are TRBV5-1 and TRBJ2-1, with unresolved D. The CDR3 is 13 amino acids. V lost 4 bases and J lost 9, with 14 bases in between. Germline V CDR1 and CDR2: SGHRS, YFSETQ. The CDR3 region is CASSQDPASEQFF. DNA for the CDR3: TGCGCCAGCAGCCAAGATCCTGCTAGTGAGCAGTTCTTC.

This chain uses TRBV5-6 with TRBJ2-5; 7 bases line up with TRBD1. Per the germline V gene, CDR1 is SGHDT and CDR2 is YYEEEE. The CDR3 is 12 amino acids. The trim removed 7 bases at V and 6 bases at J, leaving 6 bases unmatched. CDR3 bases: TGTGCCAGCGGCGGACAGGATAAGACCCAGTACTTC. Translation gives CASGGQDKTQYF.